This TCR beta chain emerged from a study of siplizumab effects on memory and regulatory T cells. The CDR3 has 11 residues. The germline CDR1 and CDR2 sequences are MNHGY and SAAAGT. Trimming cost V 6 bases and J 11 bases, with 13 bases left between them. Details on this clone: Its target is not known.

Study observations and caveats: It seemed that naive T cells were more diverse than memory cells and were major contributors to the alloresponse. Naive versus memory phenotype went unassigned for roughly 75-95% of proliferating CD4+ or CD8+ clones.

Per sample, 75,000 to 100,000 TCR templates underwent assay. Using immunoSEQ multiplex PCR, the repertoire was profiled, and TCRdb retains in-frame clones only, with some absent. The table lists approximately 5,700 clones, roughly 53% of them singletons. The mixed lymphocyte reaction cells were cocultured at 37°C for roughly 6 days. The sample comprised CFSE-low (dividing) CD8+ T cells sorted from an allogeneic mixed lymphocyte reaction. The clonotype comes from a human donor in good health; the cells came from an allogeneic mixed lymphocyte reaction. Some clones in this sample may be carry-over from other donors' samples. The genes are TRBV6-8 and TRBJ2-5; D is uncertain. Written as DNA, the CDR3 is TGTGCCAGCAGCCCCCGTCGGTCTCAGTACTTC. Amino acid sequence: CASSPRRSQYF.